This T cell receptor (beta chain) was recorded in a study of regulatory T cells in long-lasting Graves disease. With iRepertoire HTBI primers and Arm-PCR of CDR3 regions, TCR beta libraries were built. TCRdb fed the multiplex PCR reads into MiXCR, producing one record per CDR3 protein. This sample has approximately 480,000 distinct CDR3 sequences, with 15% to 20% found just once. This CDR3 has 12 residues. Germline values: CDR1 SQVTM, CDR2 ANQGSEA. Trimming cost V 6 bases and J 6 bases; bases outside gene matches: 6. Time point denoted: newly diagnosed GD, antithyroid drugs for less than 3 months. The TCR library was made from RNA that had been extracted from PBMCs in TRIzol. This same sample was also part of a study on T cells in Graves' hyperthyroidism and ophthalmopathy.

The rearrangement joins TRBV29-1 to TRBJ2-7, with 9 bases lining up with TRBD1. Sequenced here: peripheral blood mononuclear cells (PBMCs), sampled at new diagnosis, from a patient treated with antithyroid drugs. The receptor comes from a middle-aged man with Graves disease. CDR3 loop: CSVGQGFSEQYF. CDR3 in DNA: TGCAGCGTAGGACAGGGGTTTAGCGAGCAGTACTTC.